The T cell receptor beta chain under discussion was sequenced for a study of T-cell memory formation after mild COVID-19. CDR3 size: 13 residues. V lost 8 bases, J lost 3 bases, and 14 bases lay in between. Germline lookup yields CDR1 SGHTA and CDR2 FQGNSA. Via MiXCR, TCRdb re-called the 5' RACE reads, giving one row per CDR3 protein. The sample includes fewer than 550,000 distinct CDR3 sequences, around 19% of them seen just once. The genes are TRBV7-2 and TRBJ2-7; no clear D. This TCR was sampled from an adult woman who had mild COVID-19 (a few samples of this study predate the infection). Cell type and time point are not known. Sequences were obtained from PBMCs or a T cell subset sorted from them (not recorded which). Here the CDR3 DNA reads TGTGCCAGCGCATTATCGGACGGCTACGAGCAGTACTTC. It is translated as CASALSDGYEQYF.